A single sample gave rise to the 26 T cell receptor beta chains below, sequenced in a study of T cell clonality in common variable immunodeficiency. The table came from immunoSEQ multiplex PCR; TCRdb's copy has only in-frame clones and leaves some out. Singletons are absent from the sample, which has tens of thousands of clones. Their specific antigens are unknown. Study findings and constraints: In common variable immunodeficiency, TCR beta chains reportedly carried fewer deletions and N-nucleotide insertions.

Sequencing used peripheral blood mononuclear cells. These receptors originate from a human donor with common variable immunodeficiency.

Only a few counts were recorded for this clone. The sequence runs out 3 residues before the end of the CDR3; the remainder is reconstructed from the germline J gene. This chain links TRBV2 with TRBJ2-1; 9 nucleotides agree with TRBD2. J gave up 5 bases and V 5 bases, and 13 bases lay outside the gene matches. Germline lookup yields CDR1 SNHLY and CDR2 FYNNEI. The CDR3 extends over 17 amino acids. CDR3 DNA (partial): TGTGCCAGCAGTTTAATTAGCGGGGGCGAGCTTGACAATGAG. Amino acid sequence: CASSLISGGELDNE. The whole CDR3 protein is CASSLISGGELDNEQFF.

There are a few counts of this clone. The CDR3 goes on 3 residues after the read ends, and that part is filled in from the germline J gene. This chain connects TRBV7-9 to TRBJ1-2; the match to TRBD1 covers 9 bases. V dropped 1 base and J dropped 3; count of bases not matched to a gene: 3. The CDR3 is 15 amino acids. Germline V gene lookup returns CDR1 SEHNR and CDR2 FQNEAQ (reference sequence). The part of the CDR3 DNA that was read is TGTGCCAGCAGCTTAGGGACAGGGGAATACTATGGC. Amino acid sequence: CASSLGTGEYYG. The entire CDR3 protein is CASSLGTGEYYGYTF.

Many counts were recorded for this clone. The read finishes 3 residues shy of the CDR3 end, and the germline J gene is used to complete it. V gene TRBV19 combines with J gene TRBJ2-6; TRBD1 matches 8 bases. CDR3 size: 15 residues. Germline CDR1 LNHDA, CDR2 SQIVND (reference sequence). Trimming at V came to 5 bases and at J to 1 base, leaving 1 base not matched to a gene. Incomplete CDR3 DNA: TGTGCCAGTAGTTGGACAGGGTCTGGGGCCAACGTC. Its protein product is CASSWTGSGANV. The complete CDR3 reads CASSWTGSGANVLTF.

Turning to this clone: The CDR3 end falls 3 residues outside the read, so it is completed with the germline J gene. The chain joins TRBV7-6 to TRBJ2-6; unclear D gene. The CDR3 is made up of 14 amino acids. Germline assignment: CDR1 SGHVS and CDR2 FNYEAQ. V lost 3 bases, J lost 4 bases, and 7 bases lay in between. The CDR3 sequence: CASSLRSGANVLTF. CDR3 DNA, as far as it was read: TGTGCCAGCAGCTTGCGGTCCGGGGCCAACGTC.

This clone qualifies as medium-sized. Sequencing ends 3 residues short of the CDR3 end; the germline J gene provides the rest. The chain links TRBV5-5 to TRBJ1-1; a weak D match, TRBD1 (5 bases). Germline V lookup: CDR1 SGHKS, CDR2 YYEKEE (reference sequence). This CDR3 is built from 13 residues. Trimming left V 2 bases short and J 2 bases short, with 7 bases between. The CDR3 loop is CASSLQDNTEAFF. Partial CDR3 DNA: TGTGCCAGCAGCTTACAGGATAACACTGAA.

About this clone: The sequenced fragment ends 3 residues before the CDR3 boundary, so the rest is inferred from the germline J gene. The chain has TRBV7-2 and TRBJ2-3, with D possibly TRBD1 on 5 matching bases. Germline-derived CDR1 and CDR2 are SGHTA and FQGNSA. V was cut by 1 base and J by 7 bases, with 9 bases left in between. This CDR3 has 13 residues. CDR3 residues: CASSLDRHYTQYF. Partial CDR3 DNA: TGTGCCAGCAGCTTAGACAGGCACTATACG.

The sample holds a few counts of this clone. The sequence runs out 3 residues before the end of the CDR3; the remainder is reconstructed from the germline J gene. The V call is TRBV7-6, the J call TRBJ2-1, with TRBD1 matching 7 bases. CDR1 and CDR2 (germline): SGHVS, FNYEAQ. There are 15 residues in the CDR3. Trimming cost V 5 bases and J 5 bases; bases outside gene matches: 9. The part of the CDR3 DNA that was read is TGTGCCAGCAGCCCCCAGTACAGGGGACACAATGAG. Translation gives CASSPQYRGHNE. The complete CDR3 sequence is CASSPQYRGHNEQFF.

In this sample, this clone turned up a few times. The read is 3 residues too short to cover the CDR3 end, so that end is filled in from the germline J gene. The chain has TRBV7-3 and TRBJ2-1, with D maybe TRBD1 (6 bases). Trimming removed 1 base from V and 8 bases from J, with 15 bases in between. The CDR3 is 15 residues long. The germline V gene encodes CDR1 SGHTA and CDR2 FQGTGA. Here the CDR3 reads CASSLSPGALDEQFF. Partial CDR3 DNA: TGTGCCAGCAGCTTAAGCCCAGGGGCGCTCGATGAG.

A few counts support this clone. The read comes to an end 3 residues before the CDR3 does, leaving the germline J gene to fill in the end. The chain has TRBV7-8 and TRBJ2-7; TRBD2 might be the D (7 bases). Germline CDR1 is SGHVS and CDR2 is FQNEAQ. This CDR3 has 13 amino acids. V was cut by 5 bases and J by 6 bases, with 14 bases left in between. CDR3 DNA (partial): TGTGCCAGCAGCCACCGGGGAGGGGGCGAG. Protein sequence: CASSHRGGGE. The complete CDR3 reads CASSHRGGGEQYF. Complete variable domain (other parts from reference TRBV7-8 and TRBJ2-7): GAGVSQSPRYKVAKRGQDVALRCDPISGHVSLFWYQQALGQGPEFLTYFQNEAQLDKSGLPSDRFFAERPEGSVSTLKIQRTQQEDSAVYLCASSHRGGGEQYFGPGTRLTVT.

In its sample, this clone was seen a few times. The missing CDR3 end, 3 residues past where the read stops, is filled in from the germline J gene. The chain couples TRBV29-1 to TRBJ2-3; 8 bases map to TRBD2. Germline-derived CDR1 and CDR2 are SQVTM and ANQGSEA. This CDR3 spans 16 amino acids. Losses at the gene ends were 3 bases for V and 1 base for J; bases not matched to a gene: 9. The CDR3 region is CSVDNGGAGGTDTQYF. Partial CDR3 DNA: TGCAGCGTTGATAACGGGGGGGCAGGCGGCACAGATACG.

Concerning this clone: The read terminates 3 residues before the CDR3 end, so the remaining end is supplied by the germline J gene. V and J are TRBV16 and TRBJ2-7; possibly TRBD1 or TRBD2 for D (5 bases each). Germline CDR1 KGHSY, CDR2 FQNENV. The CDR3 contains 16 residues. V shed 1 base and J shed 0 bases, with 13 bases lying between them. CDR3 residues: CASSQFPKGSSYEQYF. CDR3 DNA (partial): TGTGCCAGCAGCCAATTCCCGAAGGGGAGCTCCTACGAG.

This clone was seen repeatedly, ten times or more. The read gets to within 3 residues of the CDR3 end, and the germline J gene fills in the rest. The chain employs TRBV5-4 and TRBJ1-2; the D gene is possibly TRBD1 (6 bases). The V gene lost 5 bases and the J gene lost 0 bases, with 11 bases spanning the gap. CDR3 length: 14 amino acids. Germline V gene lookup returns CDR1 SGHNT and CDR2 YYREEE (reference sequence). The DNA read from the CDR3 is TGTGCCAGCAGTTTAGGACAGTCTAACTATGGC. This translates into CASSLGQSNYG. The CDR3 in its entirety is CASSLGQSNYGYTF.

Concerning this clone itself: The observed sequence ends 3 residues before the CDR3 terminus, with the missing tail filled in from the germline J gene. V usage is TRBV6-2 or TRBV6-3 and J usage is TRBJ2-7; TRBD2 agrees at 8 bases. The CDR3 length is 17 residues. V lost 0 bases to trimming and J lost 4 bases; unmatched junction nucleotides: 11. Germline CDR1 MNHEY, CDR2 SVGEGT. The CDR3 bases that were read are TGTGCCAGCAGTTACTCGGATCGACTAGCGCAACCTTACGAG. It specifies CASSYSDRLAQPYE. The whole CDR3 region reads CASSYSDRLAQPYEQYF.

This clone was seen many times. The CDR3 goes on 3 residues after the read ends, and that part is filled in from the germline J gene. This rearrangement joins TRBV4-1 to TRBJ2-7; D uncertain. With 0 bases removed from V and 4 bases from J, the gap between germline ends came to 16 bases. The CDR3 has 16 amino acids. Germline lookup yields CDR1 MGHRA and CDR2 YSYEKL. CDR3: CASSQDRADLSYEQYF. The sequenced part of the CDR3 DNA is TGCGCCAGCAGCCAAGATAGGGCAGACCTATCTTACGAG.

In regard to this clone: Coverage ceases 3 residues before the CDR3 finishes, and the germline J gene fills in the end. The rearrangement uses TRBV7-6 and TRBJ2-2; the match to TRBD1 covers 9 bases. From germline, CDR1 is SGHVS and CDR2 FNYEAQ. Unmatched junction bases numbered 8, after V lost 5 bases and J lost 4 bases. The CDR3 is made up of 16 amino acids. The CDR3 reads CASSAVTGGGTGELFF. CDR3 DNA, as far as it was read: TGTGCCAGCAGCGCGGTGACAGGGGGGGGCACCGGGGAG.

This clone was counted only a few times. The read finishes 3 residues shy of the CDR3 end, and the germline J gene is used to complete it. This chain uses TRBV6-4 with TRBJ2-7; 10 bases are a match to TRBD2. The ends lost 4 bases at V and 2 bases at J; junction bases unmatched: 5. CDR3 size: 15 residues. Germline CDR1 and CDR2: MRHNA and SNTAGT. This CDR3 reads CASSVQSGGAYEQYF. The part of the CDR3 DNA that was read is TGTGCCAGCAGTGTCCAAAGCGGGGGGGCCTACGAG.

Ten or more counts support this clone. The read finishes 3 residues shy of the CDR3 end, and the germline J gene is used to complete it. V gene TRBV5-6 combines with J gene TRBJ1-5; a weak D match, TRBD1 (6 bases). Trimming left V 2 bases short and J 2 bases short, with 11 bases between. The V gene's germline CDR1 is SGHDT and CDR2 YYEEEE. The CDR3 loop spans 15 amino acids. The covered CDR3 bases are TGTGCCAGCAGCTTACAGGGTTTGCGCAATCAGCCC. Translation: CASSLQGLRNQP. The CDR3 in full is CASSLQGLRNQPQHF.

In its sample, this clone was seen many times. Sequencing ends 3 residues short of the CDR3 end; the germline J gene provides the rest. The chain recombines TRBV7-2 with TRBJ2-4, with 9 bases lining up with TRBD2. This CDR3 spans 15 amino acids. Trimming cost V 3 bases and J 7 bases; bases outside gene matches: 7. Germline V lookup: CDR1 SGHTA, CDR2 FQGNSA. The CDR3 reads CASSFMTSGRNIQYF. Partial CDR3 DNA: TGTGCCAGCAGCTTTATGACTAGCGGAAGGAACATT.

Many counts were recorded for this clone. CDR3 region: CASSTGNTGELFF. CDR3 DNA, as far as it was read: TGTGCCAGCAGTACAGGTAACACCGGGGAG. The rearrangement joins TRBV5-6 to TRBJ2-2; possible D gene TRBD1, 5 bases. Read sequence stops 3 residues before the CDR3 end, and the germline J gene provides the missing end. CDR1 is SGHDT, CDR2 YYEEEE, per germline. V was clipped by 5 bases and J by 2 bases, with 7 bases between them. There are 13 residues in the CDR3.

This clone was seen at least ten times. The read gets to within 3 residues of the CDR3 end, and the germline J gene fills in the rest. V usage is TRBV29-1 and J usage is TRBJ1-6, with TRBD1 identical over 7 bases. Per the germline V gene, CDR1 is SQVTM and CDR2 is ANQGSEA. The V gene end was trimmed by 4 bases and the J gene end by 7 bases; junction bases not matched to a gene: 4. The CDR3 is 13 residues long. The CDR3 bases that were read are TGCAGCGTTGGACAGGGCTACAATTCACCC. It encodes CSVGQGYNSP. In full, the CDR3 reads CSVGQGYNSPLHF. The full variable domain, rest sourced from reference TRBV29-1 and TRBJ1-6, is SAVISQKPSRDICQRGTSLTIQCQVDSQVTMMFWYRQQPGQSLTLIATANQGSEATYESGFVIDKFPISRPNLTFSTLTVSNMSPEDSSIYLCSVGQGYNSPLHFGNGTRLTVT.

Ten or more counts support this clone. The CDR3 end is not reached by the read, which stops 3 residues before it; the germline J gene fills it in. The chain couples TRBV19 to TRBJ1-2; weak D call: TRBD1 (5 bases). Trimming took 0 bases from V and 4 from J, leaving 18 bases between them. The CDR3 runs 17 residues. The germline gives CDR1 LNHDA, CDR2 SQIVND (reference sequence). CDR3 region: CASSIDKIMVRGYGYTF. The DNA read from the CDR3 is TGTGCCAGTAGTATAGATAAAATTATGGTGAGGGGCTATGGC.

This clone was counted many times. The read is 3 residues too short to cover the CDR3 end, so that end is filled in from the germline J gene. J is TRBJ1-2 and V is TRBV30; 7 bases match TRBD1. CDR1 and CDR2 from the germline V gene are GTSNPN and SVGIG (reference sequence). This CDR3 is built from 13 residues. With 2 bases clipped from V and 4 bases from J, the junction kept 4 bases outside the gene matches. The sequenced CDR3 bases are TGTGCCTGGAGTAGGGGGCGGTTCTATGGC. Translated, it gives CAWSRGRFYG. In full, the CDR3 reads CAWSRGRFYGYTF.

This clone came up a few times. The DNA ends 3 residues before the CDR3 does, and the rest of the CDR3 is filled in from the germline J gene. V and J are TRBV7-3 and TRBJ1-2; D remains unclear. The CDR3 sequence is 13 residues long. Looked up from germline, CDR1 is SGHTA and CDR2 is FQGTGA. The V and J ends lost 5 bases and 2 bases respectively, with 9 bases between them. The sequenced part of the CDR3 DNA is TGTGCCAGCAGCCCCGACGGGAACTATGGC. Protein product: CASSPDGNYG. The entire CDR3 protein is CASSPDGNYGYTF.

Turning to this clone: The observed sequence ends 3 residues before the CDR3 terminus, with the missing tail filled in from the germline J gene. J is TRBJ2-2 and V is TRBV18, with 10 positions matching TRBD2. This CDR3 region has 15 residues. With V trimmed by 6 bases and J by 7 bases, 8 bases remained unmatched. Germline CDR1 reads KGHSH; CDR2 reads LQKENI. The CDR3: CASSPGTSESGELFF. The covered CDR3 bases are TGTGCCAGCTCGCCCGGGACTAGCGAGAGCGGGGAG.

This clone occurred a few times. The sequenced fragment ends 3 residues before the CDR3 boundary, so the rest is inferred from the germline J gene. The gene calls are TRBV5-5 and TRBJ1-1; no definite D call. V dropped 4 bases and J dropped 0 bases, with 10 bases sitting between them. Germline CDR1 is SGHKS and CDR2 is YYEKEE (reference sequence). The CDR3 contains 14 residues. The sequenced CDR3 bases are TGTGCCAGCAGCATACTGCAGGTGAACACTGAA. The encoded protein is CASSILQVNTE. The whole CDR3 reads CASSILQVNTEAFF.

Worth noting for this clone: The sequenced fragment ends 3 residues before the CDR3 boundary, so the rest is inferred from the germline J gene. The genes are TRBV5-1 and TRBJ1-1; D possibly corresponds to TRBD1 (5 bases). The CDR3 extends over 14 amino acids. The germline V gene encodes CDR1 SGHRS and CDR2 YFSETQ. Trimming pared 4 bases from V and 5 bases from J, leaving 15 bases between. Incomplete CDR3 DNA: TGCGCCAGCAGCCTGCCCAGGGAGGGGACTGAA. This sequence encodes CASSLPREGTE. The full-length CDR3 reads as CASSLPREGTEAFF.